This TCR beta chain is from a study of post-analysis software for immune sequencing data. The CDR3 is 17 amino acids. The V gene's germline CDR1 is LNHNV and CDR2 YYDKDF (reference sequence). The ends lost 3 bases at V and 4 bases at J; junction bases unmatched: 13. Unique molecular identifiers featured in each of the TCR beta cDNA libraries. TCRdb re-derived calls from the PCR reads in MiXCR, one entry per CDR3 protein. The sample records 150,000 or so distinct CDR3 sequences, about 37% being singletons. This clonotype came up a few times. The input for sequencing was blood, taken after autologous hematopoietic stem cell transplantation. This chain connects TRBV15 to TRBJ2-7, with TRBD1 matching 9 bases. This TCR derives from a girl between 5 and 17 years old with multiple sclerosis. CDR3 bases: TGTGCCACCAGCAGTTCCCCCCCGGGACAGGGCTCTTACGAGCAGTACTTC. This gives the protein CATSSSPPGQGSYEQYF.